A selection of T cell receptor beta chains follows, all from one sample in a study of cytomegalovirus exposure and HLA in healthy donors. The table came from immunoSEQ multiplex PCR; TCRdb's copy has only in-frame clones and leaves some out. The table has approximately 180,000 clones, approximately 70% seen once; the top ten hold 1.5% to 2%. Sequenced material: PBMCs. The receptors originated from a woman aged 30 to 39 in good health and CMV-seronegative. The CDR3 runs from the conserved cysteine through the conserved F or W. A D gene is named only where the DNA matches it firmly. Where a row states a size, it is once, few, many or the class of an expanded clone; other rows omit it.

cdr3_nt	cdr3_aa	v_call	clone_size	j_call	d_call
TGTGCCAGTAGTATCCAGCGGGGGGTCAATGAGCAGTTCTTC	CASSIQRGVNEQFF	TRBV19	few	TRBJ2-1	TRBD2
TGTGCCAGCAGTTCCGACAGGGGAGGGTCGGGCTACACCTTC	CASSSDRGGSGYTF	TRBV2	-	TRBJ1-2	TRBD1
TGTGCCAGCAGCTTAGGCGGGGGGGCGGAAGAGACCCAGTACTTC	CASSLGGGAEETQYF	TRBV7-9	once	TRBJ2-5	TRBD2
TGTGCCAGCAGCTTGTCGGAGAGACCCCGCGGCTACAATGAGCAGTTCTTC	CASSLSERPRGYNEQFF	TRBV5-6	-	TRBJ2-1	-
TGTGCCAGCAGTCAAATTCAGACAGGATATGGCTACACCTTC	CASSQIQTGYGYTF	TRBV27	-	TRBJ1-2	-
TGCGCCAGCAGCCAATCCCTAGCGGGAGGATACGAGCAGTACTTC	CASSQSLAGGYEQYF	TRBV4-1	once	TRBJ2-7	TRBD2
TGCGCCAGCAGCCAAGATTATGGACAGGGGAACTATGGCTACACCTTC	CASSQDYGQGNYGYTF	TRBV4-3	-	TRBJ1-2	TRBD1
TGTGCCAGCACTGGACTAGCGGGAGTAGTCGATACGCAGTATTTT	CASTGLAGVVDTQYF	TRBV6-1	-	TRBJ2-3	TRBD2
TGTGCCAGTAGTACTACAGGGGGCACTCAGCCCCAGCATTTT	CASSTTGGTQPQHF	TRBV19	-	TRBJ1-5	TRBD1
TGCGCCAGCAGCCTCCGGGACAGGGACTATGGCTACACCTTC	CASSLRDRDYGYTF	TRBV4-1	few	TRBJ1-2	TRBD1
TGTGCCAGCAGTGAGGCAGGGGGAACGGCCGGGGAGCTGTTTTTT	CASSEAGGTAGELFF	TRBV6-1	-	TRBJ2-2	TRBD1
TGTGCCAGTAGAAATCCACGACAGGTCAGCTATGGCTACACCTTC	CASRNPRQVSYGYTF	TRBV19	-	TRBJ1-2	-
TGTGCCAGCAGTACAGGACTAGCGGGAGGGGGCGGGACGCAGTATTTT	CASSTGLAGGGGTQYF	TRBV27	few	TRBJ2-3	TRBD2
TGTGCCAGCAGCGTAGATTTCACAGGGGGCCCCACCGGGGAGCTGTTTTTT	CASSVDFTGGPTGELFF	TRBV9	few	TRBJ2-2	TRBD1
TGTGCCAGCAGTGAAGCCGGCGGATCCTACGAGCAGTACTTC	CASSEAGGSYEQYF	TRBV6-1	-	TRBJ2-7	-